These 10 T cell receptor beta chains came from one sample sequenced in a study of T cells in Graves' hyperthyroidism and ophthalmopathy. Regions amplified from RNA transcripts were the TCR beta CDR3 regions. The HTBI primer set drove a first-round RT-PCR of the TCR CDR3. TCRdb analysed the multiplex PCR reads with MiXCR anew, one entry per CDR3 protein. The sample has around 99,000 distinct CDR3 sequences, 15% to 20% seen once. The sequencing sample was made of blood. All receptors come from a woman aged 45-60 years with Graves' hyperthyroidism.

The table lists this clonotype with many counts. V and J are TRBV18 and TRBJ2-5; D unclear. This CDR3 is built from 13 residues. Germline CDR1 is KGHSH and CDR2 is LQKENI. With 5 bases removed from V and 5 bases from J, the gap between germline ends came to 12 bases. CDR3 in amino acids: CASSSIQRETQYF. CDR3 nucleotide sequence: TGTGCCAGCTCATCGATCCAGAGGGAGACCCAGTACTTC.

The table lists this clonotype with many counts. The V gene is TRBV20-1, the J gene TRBJ1-1; D not certain. Germline CDR1 DFQATT, CDR2 SNEGSKA (reference sequence). The V gene lost 5 bases and the J gene lost 1 base, with 8 bases spanning the gap. This CDR3 has 12 amino acids. The CDR3 sequence: CSAPGRNTEAFF. CDR3 coding DNA: TGCAGTGCTCCCGGCAGGAACACTGAAGCTTTCTTT.

The sample holds a few counts of this clonotype. J is TRBJ2-2 and V is TRBV6-1; 12 nucleotides line up with TRBD2. The CDR3 spans 17 residues. Germline CDR1 reads MNHNS; CDR2 reads SASEGT. V lost 8 bases to trimming and J lost 3 bases; unmatched junction nucleotides: 10. The CDR3 DNA reads TGTGCCAGCTTAGCATCCGGACTAGCGGGGTACACCGGGGAGCTGTTTTTT. It is translated as CASLASGLAGYTGELFF.

This clonotype was seen repeatedly, ten times or more. V usage is TRBV4-1 and J usage is TRBJ2-1, with TRBD1 identical over 8 bases. The germline CDR1 and CDR2 sequences are MGHRA and YSYEKL. V dropped 3 bases and J dropped 5; count of bases not matched to a gene: 9. The CDR3 totals 16 residues. In nucleotides, the CDR3 is TGCGCCAGCAGCCATCGACAGGGGTTAGCAAACAATGAGCAGTTCTTC. It specifies CASSHRQGLANNEQFF.

This clonotype was counted at least ten times. The rearrangement uses TRBV11-2 and TRBJ1-1; 8 bases fit TRBD1. CDR3 size: 14 residues. The V segment lost 7 bases and the J segment 3 bases; nucleotides outside the gene matches: 7. The germline V gene encodes CDR1 SGHAT and CDR2 FQNNGV. CDR3 amino acids: CASNDRGGDTEAFF. CDR3 DNA sequence: TGTGCCAGCAACGACAGGGGCGGAGACACTGAAGCTTTCTTT.

The chain has TRBV27 and TRBJ2-7; 7 bases map to TRBD2. The CDR3 runs to 14 residues. The germline V gene has CDR1 MNHEY and CDR2 SMNVEV (reference sequence). The trim removed 3 bases at V and 6 bases at J, leaving 8 bases unmatched. CDR3 sequence reads: CASSFGGGSLEQYF. The CDR3 bases are TGTGCCAGCAGTTTTGGGGGAGGGTCCCTCGAGCAGTACTTC.

This clonotype was detected ten times or more. This chain joins TRBV6-1 and TRBJ2-4; D ambiguous. There are 13 residues in the CDR3. V dropped 1 base and J dropped 3 bases, with 4 bases sitting between them. Germline assignment: CDR1 MNHNS and CDR2 SASEGT. The CDR3 DNA follows: TGTGCCAGCAGTGAAGGGAACAAAAACATTCAGTACTTC. It translates to CASSEGNKNIQYF.

The sample holds many counts of this clonotype. The J gene is TRBJ1-4, the V gene TRBV20-1; no clear D. Germline V CDR1 and CDR2: DFQATT, SNEGSKA (reference sequence). The V gene lost 5 bases and the J gene lost 8 bases, with 15 bases spanning the gap. This CDR3 is built from 13 residues. The CDR3 protein is CSAHWEGGEKLFF. CDR3 DNA sequence: TGCAGTGCTCATTGGGAGGGAGGGGAAAAACTGTTTTTT.

This clonotype showed up many times. The J gene is TRBJ1-2, the V gene TRBV19, with D possibly matching TRBD1 (5 bases). The CDR3 loop spans 14 amino acids. The V gene's germline CDR1 is LNHDA and CDR2 SQIVND (reference sequence). V was clipped by 7 bases and J by 8 bases, with 20 bases between them. The CDR3 DNA reads TGTGCCAGTAACTCTGGGGGACGGACTATGGGCTACACCTTC. Its translation: CASNSGGRTMGYTF.

This clonotype was seen repeatedly, ten times or more. The chain recombines TRBV3-1 with TRBJ2-7, with 10 bases fitting TRBD2. CDR3 length: 16 residues. V dropped 0 bases and J dropped 4; count of bases not matched to a gene: 6. The germline gives CDR1 LGHDT, CDR2 YNNKEL (reference sequence). In nucleotides, the CDR3 is TGTGCCAGCAGCCAAGATAAGCGGGAGGGCTCGTACGAGCAGTACTTC. Amino acid sequence: CASSQDKREGSYEQYF.